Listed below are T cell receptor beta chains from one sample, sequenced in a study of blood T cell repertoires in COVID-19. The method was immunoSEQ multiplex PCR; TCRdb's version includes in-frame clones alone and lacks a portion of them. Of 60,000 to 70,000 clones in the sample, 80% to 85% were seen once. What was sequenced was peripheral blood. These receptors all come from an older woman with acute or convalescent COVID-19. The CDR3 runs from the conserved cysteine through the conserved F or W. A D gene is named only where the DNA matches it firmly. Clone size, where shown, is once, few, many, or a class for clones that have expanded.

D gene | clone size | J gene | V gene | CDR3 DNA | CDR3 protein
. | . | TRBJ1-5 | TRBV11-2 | TGTGCCAGCAGCTTAGATCAGGTCTTCCCCCAGCATTTT | CASSLDQVFPQHF
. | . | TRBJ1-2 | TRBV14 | TGTGCCAGCAGCCAACACATTAACTATGGCTACACCTTC | CASSQHINYGYTF
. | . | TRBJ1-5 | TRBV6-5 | TGTGCCAGCAGCCCCACATGGGGCCTAGATCAGCCCCAGCATTTT | CASSPTWGLDQPQHF
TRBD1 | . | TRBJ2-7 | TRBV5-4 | TGTGCCAGCAGCCCACGGACAGGGGTTAGTGATACGCTTGAGCAGTACTTC | CASSPRTGVSDTLEQYF
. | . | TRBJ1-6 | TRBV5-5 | TGTGCCAGCAGGGACAGAATCAGCTCCTATAATTCACCCCTCCACTTT | CASRDRISSYNSPLHF
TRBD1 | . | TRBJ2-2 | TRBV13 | TGTGCCAGCAGCCCCGGGGACAGGGGGCGCGGCGGGGAGCTGTTTTTT | CASSPGDRGRGGELFF
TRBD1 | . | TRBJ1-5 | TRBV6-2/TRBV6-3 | TGTGCCAGCAGCCCTCCGGGACAGGGGTTAAGTAATCAGCCCCAGCATTTT | CASSPPGQGLSNQPQHF
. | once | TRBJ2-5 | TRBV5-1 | TGCGCCAGCAGCCTGTACCAAGAGACCCAGTACTTC | CASSLYQETQYF
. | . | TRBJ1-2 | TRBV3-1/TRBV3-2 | TGTGCCAGCAGCCAAGATGGGGGGGCTGGTGGCTACACCTTC | CASSQDGGAGGYTF
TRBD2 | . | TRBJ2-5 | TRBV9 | TGTGCCAGCAGCGCCGTCCCAGCGGGGGCCGAAGAGACCCAGTACTTC | CASSAVPAGAEETQYF
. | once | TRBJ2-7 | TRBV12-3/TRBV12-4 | TGTGCCAGTACCCTAGGGGACTACGAGCAGTACTTC | CASTLGDYEQYF
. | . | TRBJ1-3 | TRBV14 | TGTGCCAGCAGCCGTTTCTCAGGGTTCGCTGGAAACACCATATATTTT | CASSRFSGFAGNTIYF
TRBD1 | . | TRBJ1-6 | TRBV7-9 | TGTGCCAGCAGCGAGGGACAGGGTAATTCACCCCTCCACTTT | CASSEGQGNSPLHF
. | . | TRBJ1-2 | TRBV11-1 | TGTGCCAGCAGCTTAGGACAGCACTATGGCTACACCTTC | CASSLGQHYGYTF
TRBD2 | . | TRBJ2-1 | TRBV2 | TGTGCCAGCAGAACCGGGACTAGCGGGGGGAATGAGCAGTTCTTC | CASRTGTSGGNEQFF
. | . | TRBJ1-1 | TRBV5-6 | TGTGCCAGCAGCTTGGCCTTGAGAACTGAAGCTTTCTTT | CASSLALRTEAFF
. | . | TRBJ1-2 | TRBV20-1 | TGCAGTGCCCAAAGACCGGGGGGCTACACCTTC | CSAQRPGGYTF
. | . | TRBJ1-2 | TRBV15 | TGTGCCACCAGCACTATAGCCGACCCCGACTATGGCTACACCTTC | CATSTIADPDYGYTF
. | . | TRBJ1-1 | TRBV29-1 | TGCAGCGCTACCCCGACTACTGAAGCTTTCTTT | CSATPTTEAFF
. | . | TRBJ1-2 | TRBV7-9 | TGTGCCAGCAGCTTACCGTACTTCGGCTACACCTTC | CASSLPYFGYTF
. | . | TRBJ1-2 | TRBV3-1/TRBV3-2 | TGTGCCAGCAGCACACAAAGCAAAGGGGGATACACCTTC | CASSTQSKGGYTF
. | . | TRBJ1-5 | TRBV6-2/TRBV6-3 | TGTGCCAGCAGTTACCGCCCCCCCACAGGGATGGGCAATCAGCCCCAGCATTTT | CASSYRPPTGMGNQPQHF
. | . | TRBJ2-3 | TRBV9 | TGTGCCAGCAGTCTTAGCCTGGGGGGGGCTAGCACAGATACGCAGTATTTT | CASSLSLGGASTDTQYF
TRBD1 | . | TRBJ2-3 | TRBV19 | TGTGCCAGTAGTAGAGGGGGCGCCCGCACAGATACGCAGTATTTT | CASSRGGARTDTQYF